The TCR beta chain under discussion was sequenced for a study of blood T cell repertoires in COVID-19. Study overall: The study drew acute and convalescent COVID-19 samples from the United States, Italy and Spain. From T cells, B-cell-depleted T cells, or PBMCs came the material, which was cDNA or gDNA.

Methods used by the authors: Amplification of reference gene primers was used by the study to estimate nucleated cell counts. Assay used: immunoSEQ multiplex PCR; TCRdb lists only in-frame clones, some missing. The V and J calls and clone size come from that table; D and trimming were worked out from the DNA. This sample has around 95,000 clones; more than 85% occur once, and the top ten carry 2% to 2.5%. J gave up 8 bases and V 2 bases, and 10 bases lay outside the gene matches. CDR3 length equals 16 residues. From germline, CDR1 is SGHKS and CDR2 YYEKEE (reference sequence). This TCR derives from a man aged 50 or older with active COVID-19. The sequencing sample was made of peripheral blood. V is TRBV5-5 and J is TRBJ2-1; 10 bases line up with TRBD2. The DNA of the CDR3 is TGTGCCAGCAGCTTACTAGCGGGACCCTTAGGCTATGAGCAGTTCTTC. Its protein product is CASSLLAGPLGYEQFF.